This T cell receptor (beta chain) was found in a study of blood T cell repertoires in COVID-19. The wider study: COVID-19 samples collected from the United States, Italy and Spain covered acute and convalescent phases.

In the authors' workflow: From reference gene primer amplification, estimates of nucleated cell counts were derived. Data came from immunoSEQ multiplex PCR; TCRdb stores just in-frame clones and leaves some out. That table is the source of V, J and clone size, and D and trimming were worked out from the DNA. The profile shows around 310,000 clones, around 91% of them singletons. The germline V gene has CDR1 SGHRS and CDR2 YFSETQ. Trimming stripped 0 bases from V and 4 bases from J, with 10 bases between. The CDR3 is 14 amino acids. The source material was peripheral blood. The rearrangement joins TRBV5-1 to TRBJ1-1; D not resolved. This receptor was identified in a woman aged 55-70 years with acute or convalescent COVID-19. This CDR3 is CASSLDGHITEAFF. The CDR3 DNA reads as TGCGCCAGCAGCTTGGATGGTCACATCACTGAAGCTTTCTTT.